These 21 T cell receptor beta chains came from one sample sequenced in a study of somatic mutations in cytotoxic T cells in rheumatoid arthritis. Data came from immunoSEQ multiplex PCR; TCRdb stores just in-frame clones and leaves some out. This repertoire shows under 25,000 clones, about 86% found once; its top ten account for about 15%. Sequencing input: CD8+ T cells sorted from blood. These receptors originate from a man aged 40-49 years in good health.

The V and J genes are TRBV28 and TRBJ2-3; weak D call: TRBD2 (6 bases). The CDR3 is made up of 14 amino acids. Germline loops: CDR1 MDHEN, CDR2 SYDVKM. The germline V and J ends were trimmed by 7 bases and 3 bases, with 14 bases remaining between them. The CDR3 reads CASKEGPVTDTQYF. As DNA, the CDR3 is TGTGCCAGCAAGGAGGGCCCGGTGACAGATACGCAGTATTTT.

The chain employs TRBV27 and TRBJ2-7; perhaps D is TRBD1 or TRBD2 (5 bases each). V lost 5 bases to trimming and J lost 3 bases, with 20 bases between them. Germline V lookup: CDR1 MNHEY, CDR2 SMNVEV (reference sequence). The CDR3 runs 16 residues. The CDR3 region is CASSVSQGERGYEQYF. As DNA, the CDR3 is TGTGCCAGCAGTGTAAGCCAAGGGGAGAGGGGCTACGAGCAGTACTTC.

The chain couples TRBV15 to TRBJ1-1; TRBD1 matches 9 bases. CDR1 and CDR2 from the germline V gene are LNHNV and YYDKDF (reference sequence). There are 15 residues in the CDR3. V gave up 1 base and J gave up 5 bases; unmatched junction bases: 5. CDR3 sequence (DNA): TGTGCCACCAGCAGAGGCACAGGGGGCGCGACTGAAGCTTTCTTT. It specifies CATSRGTGGATEAFF.

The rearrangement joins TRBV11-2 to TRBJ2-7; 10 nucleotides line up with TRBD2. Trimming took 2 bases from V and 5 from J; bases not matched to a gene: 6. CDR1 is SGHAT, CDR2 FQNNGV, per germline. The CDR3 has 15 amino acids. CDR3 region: CASSLSSGSGNEQYF. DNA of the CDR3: TGTGCCAGCAGCTTATCTAGCGGGAGCGGTAACGAGCAGTACTTC.

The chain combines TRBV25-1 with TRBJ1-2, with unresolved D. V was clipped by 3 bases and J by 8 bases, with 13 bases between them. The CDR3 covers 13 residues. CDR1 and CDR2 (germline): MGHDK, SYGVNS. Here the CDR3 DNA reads TGTGCCAGCAGTGACTCCTCGGTTCTGGGCTACACCTTC. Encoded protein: CASSDSSVLGYTF.

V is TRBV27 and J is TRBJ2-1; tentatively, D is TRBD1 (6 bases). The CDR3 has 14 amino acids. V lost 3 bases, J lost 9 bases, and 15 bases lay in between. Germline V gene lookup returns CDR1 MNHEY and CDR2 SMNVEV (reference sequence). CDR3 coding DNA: TGTGCCAGCAGTTTGAAGACAGGTTACGGTGAGCAGTTCTTC. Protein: CASSLKTGYGEQFF.

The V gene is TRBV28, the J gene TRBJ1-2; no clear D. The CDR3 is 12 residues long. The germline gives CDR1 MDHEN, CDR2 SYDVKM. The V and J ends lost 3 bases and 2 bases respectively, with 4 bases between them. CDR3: CASSLENYGYTF. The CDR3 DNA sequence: TGTGCCAGCAGTTTGGAGAACTATGGCTACACCTTC.

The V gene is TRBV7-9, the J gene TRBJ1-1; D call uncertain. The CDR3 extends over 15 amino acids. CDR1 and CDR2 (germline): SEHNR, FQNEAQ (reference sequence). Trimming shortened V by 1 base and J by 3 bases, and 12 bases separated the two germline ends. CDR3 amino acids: CASSLVPGAYTEAFF. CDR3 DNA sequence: TGTGCCAGCAGCTTAGTCCCAGGCGCGTACACTGAAGCTTTCTTT.

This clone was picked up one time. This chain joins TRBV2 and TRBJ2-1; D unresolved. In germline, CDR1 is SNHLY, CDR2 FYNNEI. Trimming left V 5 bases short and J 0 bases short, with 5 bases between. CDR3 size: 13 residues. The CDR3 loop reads CASSLSSYNEQFF. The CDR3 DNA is TGTGCCAGCAGTCTAAGCTCCTACAATGAGCAGTTCTTC.

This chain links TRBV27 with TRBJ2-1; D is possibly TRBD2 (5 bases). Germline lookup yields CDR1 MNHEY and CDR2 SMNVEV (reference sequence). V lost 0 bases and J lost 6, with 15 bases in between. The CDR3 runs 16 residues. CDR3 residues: CASSLSLLTGINEQFF. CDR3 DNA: TGTGCCAGCAGTTTATCGCTGTTAACCGGGATCAATGAGCAGTTCTTC.

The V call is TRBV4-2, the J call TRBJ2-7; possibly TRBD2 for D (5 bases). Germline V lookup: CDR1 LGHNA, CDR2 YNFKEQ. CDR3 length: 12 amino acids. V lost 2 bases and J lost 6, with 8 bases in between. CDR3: CASSQPRGEQYF. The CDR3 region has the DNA TGTGCCAGCAGCCAACCACGGGGCGAGCAGTACTTC.

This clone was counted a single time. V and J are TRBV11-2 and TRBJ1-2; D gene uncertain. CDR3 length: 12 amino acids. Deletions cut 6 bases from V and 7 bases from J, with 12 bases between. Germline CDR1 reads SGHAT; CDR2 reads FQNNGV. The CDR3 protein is CASSLATAGYTF. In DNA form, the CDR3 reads TGTGCCAGCAGTCTAGCCACAGCTGGCTACACCTTC.

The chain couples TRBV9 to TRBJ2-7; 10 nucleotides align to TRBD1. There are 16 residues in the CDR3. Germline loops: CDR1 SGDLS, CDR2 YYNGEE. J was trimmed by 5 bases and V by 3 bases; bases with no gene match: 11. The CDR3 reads CASSESPGQGFNEQYF. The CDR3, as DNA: TGTGCCAGCAGCGAATCTCCGGGACAGGGGTTCAACGAGCAGTACTTC.

CDR3 sequence: CASSLYPAYEQYF. CDR3 in DNA: TGTGCCAGCAGCTTATACCCAGCGTACGAGCAGTACTTC. V is TRBV11-1 and J is TRBJ2-7; unclear D gene. This CDR3 has 13 residues. V was pared by 2 bases and J by 4 bases, with 9 bases between. CDR1 is SGHAT, CDR2 FQDESV, per germline (reference sequence).

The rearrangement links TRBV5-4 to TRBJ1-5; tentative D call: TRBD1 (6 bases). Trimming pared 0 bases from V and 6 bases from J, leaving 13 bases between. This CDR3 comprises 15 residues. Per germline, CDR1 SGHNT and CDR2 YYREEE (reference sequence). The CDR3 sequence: CASSLDGGDGQPQHF. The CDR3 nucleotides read TGTGCCAGCAGCTTGGATGGGGGCGACGGTCAGCCCCAGCATTTT.

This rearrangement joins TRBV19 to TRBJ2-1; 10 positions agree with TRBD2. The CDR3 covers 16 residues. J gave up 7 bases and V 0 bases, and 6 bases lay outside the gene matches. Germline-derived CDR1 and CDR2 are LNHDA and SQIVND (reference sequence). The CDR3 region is CASSIDHLAGENEQFF. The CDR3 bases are TGTGCCAGTAGTATAGATCACCTAGCGGGAGAGAATGAGCAGTTCTTC.

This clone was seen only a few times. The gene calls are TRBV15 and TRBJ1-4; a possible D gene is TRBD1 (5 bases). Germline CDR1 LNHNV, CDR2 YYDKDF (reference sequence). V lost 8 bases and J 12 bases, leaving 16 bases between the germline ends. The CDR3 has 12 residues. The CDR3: CATRDVQEQLFF. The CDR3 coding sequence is TGTGCCACCCGGGACGTGCAGGAGCAACTGTTTTTT.

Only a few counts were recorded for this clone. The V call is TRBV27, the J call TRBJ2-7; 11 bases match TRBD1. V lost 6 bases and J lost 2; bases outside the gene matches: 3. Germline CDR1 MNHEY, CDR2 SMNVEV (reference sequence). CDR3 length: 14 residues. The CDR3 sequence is CASSLGQGAYEQYF. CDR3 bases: TGTGCCAGCAGCCTGGGACAGGGGGCCTACGAGCAGTACTTC.

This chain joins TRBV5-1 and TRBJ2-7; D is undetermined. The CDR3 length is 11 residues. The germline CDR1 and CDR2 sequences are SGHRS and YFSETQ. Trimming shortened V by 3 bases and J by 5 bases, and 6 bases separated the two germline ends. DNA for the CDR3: TGCGCCAGCAGCTCTGGGGACGAGCAGTACTTC. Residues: CASSSGDEQYF.

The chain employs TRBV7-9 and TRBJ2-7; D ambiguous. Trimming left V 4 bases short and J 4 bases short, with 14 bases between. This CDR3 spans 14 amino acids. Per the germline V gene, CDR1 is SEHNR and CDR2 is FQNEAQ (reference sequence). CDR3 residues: CASSSDPIWYEQYF. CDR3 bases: TGTGCCAGCAGCTCAGACCCTATCTGGTACGAGCAGTACTTC.

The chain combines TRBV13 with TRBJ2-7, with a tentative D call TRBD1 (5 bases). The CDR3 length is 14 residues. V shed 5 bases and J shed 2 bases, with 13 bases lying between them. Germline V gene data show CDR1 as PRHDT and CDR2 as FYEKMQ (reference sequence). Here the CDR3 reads CASSPWGTTYEQYF. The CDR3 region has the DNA TGTGCCAGCAGCCCCTGGGGCACGACCTACGAGCAGTACTTC.